This T cell receptor (beta chain) is drawn from a study of Tregs in tolerant kidney transplant recipients. Regarding the study as a whole: Few patients were studied, so findings need validation in larger groups. Tregs expanded with activated donor B cells seemed most donor-specific. This study did not directly address biological reproducibility.

Thawed PBMCs were FACS-sorted into unstimulated CD4+CD25+CD127- regulatory T cells, CD4+CD25- non-regulatory cells, CD4 and CD8 cells. Sequencing was performed with immunoSEQ multiplex PCR; in TCRdb, only in-frame clones are kept and a portion is missing. The sample lists around 16,000 clones, approximately 90% occurring once. As for this clone: Its matching antigen is unknown.

The TCR comes from a human donor in good health. Sequencing input: CD8+ T cells from blood.

The DNA for the CDR3 is TGTGCCAGCAGCCCTTCGGGTAGGGGGGAGCTGTTTTTT. This sequence encodes CASSPSGRGELFF. V is TRBV11-1 and J is TRBJ2-2; D not resolved. Trimming took 5 bases from V and 8 from J, leaving 12 bases between them. The germline CDR1 and CDR2 sequences are SGHAT and FQDESV (reference sequence). The CDR3 is 13 residues long.